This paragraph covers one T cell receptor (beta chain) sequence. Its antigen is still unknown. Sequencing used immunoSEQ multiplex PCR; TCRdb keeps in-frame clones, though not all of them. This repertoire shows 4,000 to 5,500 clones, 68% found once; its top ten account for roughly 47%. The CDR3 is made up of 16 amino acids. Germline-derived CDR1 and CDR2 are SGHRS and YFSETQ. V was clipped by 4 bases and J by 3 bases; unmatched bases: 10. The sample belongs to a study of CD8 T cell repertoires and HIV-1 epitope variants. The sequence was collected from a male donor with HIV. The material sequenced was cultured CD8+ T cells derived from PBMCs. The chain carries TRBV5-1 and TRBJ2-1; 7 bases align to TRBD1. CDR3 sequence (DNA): TGCGCCAGCAGCACAACAGGGGATGGAGTCTACAATGAGCAGTTCTTC. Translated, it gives CASSTTGDGVYNEQFF.